A single T cell receptor (beta chain) is shown here with its context. Antigen unknown. This sample is part of a study of cytomegalovirus exposure and HLA in healthy donors. Study summary: Genetic ancestry analysis placed about 80% of the 398 donors that were genotyped in the Caucasian-associated cluster.

Trimming took off 8 bases at V and 3 bases at J, with 11 bases between the two ends. CDR1 is DFQATT and CDR2 is SNEGSKA in the germline V gene (reference sequence). The CDR3 spans 11 residues. Use of 60 Vbeta and 13 Jbeta primers characterized the PCR. Assay: immunoSEQ multiplex PCR; the TCRdb copy retains only in-frame clones and omits some. The repertoire has 150,000 to 200,000 clones, 70% of them found once; the top ten carry 4.7%. Overall study findings and caveats: Immune exposure data for these donors was limited to CMV serostatus. Researchers reportedly found TCR beta sequences accurately predicted most subjects' HLA-A and HLA-B alleles.

The clonotype comes from a man aged 18 to 35 in good health and CMV-seropositive. Input material: PBMCs. The rearrangement uses TRBV20-1 and TRBJ2-7; D perhaps matches TRBD1 (5 bases). CDR3 protein: CSTLGDYEQYV. The CDR3, as DNA: TGCAGTACCTTAGGGGACTACGAGCAGTACGTC.